One sample yielded the 4 T cell receptor beta chains listed below, sequenced in a study of cytomegalovirus exposure and HLA in healthy donors. PCR employed 60 Vbeta and 13 Jbeta primers. The assay was immunoSEQ multiplex PCR, and TCRdb's table has in-frame clones only and misses some. The repertoire holds over 110,000 clones, roughly 80% seen once, with roughly 4.5% in the top ten. The sample consisted of PBMCs. These receptors were taken from a middle-aged man in good health and CMV-seronegative.

The chain carries TRBV27 and TRBJ1-2; D is possibly TRBD1 (6 bases). The CDR3 contains 15 residues. The V gene's germline CDR1 is MNHEY and CDR2 SMNVEV (reference sequence). V gave up 4 bases and J gave up 2 bases, with 14 bases separating them. CDR3 DNA: TGTGCCAGCAGTTCCCTTTCTACAGGGAACTATGGCTACACCTTC. The encoded protein is CASSSLSTGNYGYTF.

The chain combines TRBV19 with TRBJ1-4, with D maybe TRBD1 (6 bases). The V and J ends lost 5 bases and 6 bases respectively, with 16 bases between them. The CDR3 length is 15 residues. Germline V gene lookup returns CDR1 LNHDA and CDR2 SQIVND (reference sequence). The CDR3 is CASSGSGAGDEKLFF. CDR3 nucleotide sequence: TGTGCCAGTAGTGGTTCAGGGGCCGGGGATGAAAAACTGTTTTTT. Full variable domain (remainder filled in from reference TRBV19 and TRBJ1-4): DGGITQSPKYLFRKEGQNVTLSCEQNLNHDAMYWYRQDPGQGLRLIYYSQIVNDFQKGDIAEGYSVSREKKESFPLTVTSAQKNPTAFYLCASSGSGAGDEKLFFGSGTQLSVL.

This sequence joins TRBV12-5 and TRBJ2-7; TRBD1 agrees at 9 bases. Per germline, CDR1 LGHNT and CDR2 FRNRAP. Losses at the gene ends were 5 bases for V and 3 bases for J; bases not matched to a gene: 5. This CDR3 is built from 14 residues. The CDR3 DNA reads TGTGCTAGTGGTCCAGCGGGACAGGGCTACGAGCAGTACTTC. This encodes CASGPAGQGYEQYF.

The chain recombines TRBV9 with TRBJ1-1, with D perhaps matching TRBD1 (5 bases). Trimming took 3 bases from V and 5 from J, leaving 14 bases between them. The CDR3 loop spans 14 amino acids. The V gene's germline CDR1 is SGDLS and CDR2 YYNGEE. Written as DNA, the CDR3 is TGTGCCAGCAGCGCTTGGGGGGGACCGACTGAAGCTTTCTTT. This translates into CASSAWGGPTEAFF.